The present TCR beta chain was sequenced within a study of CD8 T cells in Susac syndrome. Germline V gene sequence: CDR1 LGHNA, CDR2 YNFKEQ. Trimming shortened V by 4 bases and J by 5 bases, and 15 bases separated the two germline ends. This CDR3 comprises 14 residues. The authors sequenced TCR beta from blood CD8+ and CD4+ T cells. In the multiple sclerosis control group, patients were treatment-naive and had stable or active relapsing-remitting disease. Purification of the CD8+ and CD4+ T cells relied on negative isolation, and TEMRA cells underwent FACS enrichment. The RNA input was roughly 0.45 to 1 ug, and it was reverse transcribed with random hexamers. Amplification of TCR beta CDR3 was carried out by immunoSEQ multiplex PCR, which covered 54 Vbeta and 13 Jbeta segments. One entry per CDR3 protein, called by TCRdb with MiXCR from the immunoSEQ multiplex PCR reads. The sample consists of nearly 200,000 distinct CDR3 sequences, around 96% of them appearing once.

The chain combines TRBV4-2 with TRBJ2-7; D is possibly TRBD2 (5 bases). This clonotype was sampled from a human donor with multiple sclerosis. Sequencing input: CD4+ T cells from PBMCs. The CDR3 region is CASSPTGVADEQYF. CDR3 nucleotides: TGTGCCAGCAGCCCGACCGGGGTAGCCGACGAGCAGTACTTC.